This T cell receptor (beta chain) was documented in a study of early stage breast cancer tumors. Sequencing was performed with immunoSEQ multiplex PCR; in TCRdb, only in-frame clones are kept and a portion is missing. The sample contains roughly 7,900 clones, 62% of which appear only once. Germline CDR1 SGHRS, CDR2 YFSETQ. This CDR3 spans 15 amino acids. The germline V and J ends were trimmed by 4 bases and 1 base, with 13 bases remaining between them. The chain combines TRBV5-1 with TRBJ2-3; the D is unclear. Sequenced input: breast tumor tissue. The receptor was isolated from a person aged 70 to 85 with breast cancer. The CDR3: CASSASIAGTDTQYF. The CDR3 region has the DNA TGCGCCAGCAGCGCGAGTATTGCCGGCACAGATACGCAGTATTTT. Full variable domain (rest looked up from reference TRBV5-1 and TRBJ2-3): KAGVTQTPRYLIKTRGQQVTLSCSPISGHRSVSWYQQTPGQGLQFLFEYFSETQRNKGNFPGRFSGRQFSNSRSEMNVSTLELGDSALYLCASSASIAGTDTQYFGPGTRLTVL.